This T cell receptor (beta chain) was profiled in a study of T cell repertoires in cytomegalovirus infection. One entry per CDR3 protein, called by TCRdb with MiXCR from the reads. The sample carries some 590,000 distinct CDR3 sequences, approximately 40% recorded once. As to this clonotype: Its antigen remains unidentified.

V lost 4 bases, J lost 12 bases, and 17 bases lay in between. The germline gives CDR1 SGDLS, CDR2 YYNGEE. This CDR3 region has 13 residues. Source: cultured PBMCs, taken from culture after CMV antigen stimulation. The source is a human donor in good health (CMV status not recorded). Some clones in this sample may be carry-over from other donors' samples. The chain couples TRBV9 to TRBJ2-1; TRBD2 is a possible D gene (6 bases). CDR3 in amino acids: CASSSSLGGRQFF. The CDR3 DNA follows: TGTGCCAGCAGCTCCTCCCTGGGGGGTAGGCAGTTCTTC.